The clone carrying this T cell receptor (beta chain) was seen ten or more times. Its specificity is not known. The data originate from a study of naive and memory T cell subsets. Four PCR rounds used nested alpha and beta constant region primers plus the SP2 primer. Reverse transcription of blood and skin TCR RNA was primed at alpha and beta constant regions. TCRdb fed the 5' RACE reads into MiXCR, producing one record per CDR3 protein. Here the sample spans around 30,000 distinct CDR3 sequences, 15% to 20% being singletons. A UMI-containing oligonucleotide was joined by 3' ligation to the TCR cDNA template. Whole-blood samples were roughly 2.7 ml of peripheral blood from healthy adult volunteers. Input was about 1 to 1,100 ng of DNase-treated total RNA without cell sorting. Looked up from germline, CDR1 is MNHEY and CDR2 is SVGAGI. CDR3 length equals 17 residues. V dropped 0 bases and J dropped 3; count of bases not matched to a gene: 6.

The study's findings and limits: Potentially, T cell activation and differentiation skew this RNA-based measurement.

The TCR was taken from a female donor in good health. This chain links TRBV6-5 with TRBJ2-1; TRBD2 aligns across 9 bases. In nucleotides, the CDR3 is TGTGCCAGCAGTTACTCGTTGCCTAGCGGGGTCTACAATGAGCAGTTCTTC. Translating it yields CASSYSLPSGVYNEQFF.